The 11 T cell receptor beta chains reported below all come from one sample, sequenced in a study of T cell responses to AZD1222 COVID-19 vaccine. Some clones are missing from TCRdb's copy, which holds only in-frame ones; the method was immunoSEQ multiplex PCR. Among around 200,000 clones listed, 88% were seen once. The sample consisted of peripheral blood, taken 28 days after the second AZD1222 dose. The receptor set was obtained from an adult who received the AZD1222 COVID-19 vaccine.

CDR3 residues: CASSLGGLAGGEQYF. The CDR3, as DNA: TGTGCCAGCAGCTTAGGTGGGCTAGCGGGAGGCGAGCAGTACTTC. The chain uses TRBV7-2 and TRBJ2-7; TRBD2 matches at 11 bases. Trimming at V came to 1 base and at J to 6 bases, leaving 5 bases not matched to a gene. The CDR3 length is 15 residues. Germline-derived CDR1 and CDR2 are SGHTA and FQGNSA. Complete variable domain (other parts from reference TRBV7-2 and TRBJ2-7): GAGVSQSPSNKVTEKGKDVELRCDPISGHTALYWYRQSLGQGLEFLIYFQGNSAPDKSGLPSDRFSAERTGGSVSTLTIQRTQQEDSAVYLCASSLGGLAGGEQYFGPGTRLTVT.

This chain joins TRBV24-1 and TRBJ1-1; TRBD1 aligns across 9 bases. The CDR3 is made up of 15 amino acids. Trimming cost V 9 bases and J 1 base; bases outside gene matches: 8. Germline V gene data show CDR1 as KGHDR and CDR2 as SFDVKD. Here the CDR3 DNA reads TGTGCCACCTCGGACCCGGGACAGGGGAACACTGAAGCTTTCTTT. It encodes CATSDPGQGNTEAFF.

The CDR3 here is CASSENGLAGVYEQYF. CDR3 DNA sequence: TGTGCCAGCAGTGAAAATGGGCTAGCGGGAGTCTACGAGCAGTACTTC. V gene TRBV25-1 combines with J gene TRBJ2-7; 10 nucleotides line up with TRBD2. Trimming took 2 bases from V and 3 from J; bases not matched to a gene: 7. CDR3 length: 16 residues. From germline, CDR1 is MGHDK and CDR2 SYGVNS.

The genes are TRBV25-1 and TRBJ1-3; D unclear. The V gene's germline CDR1 is MGHDK and CDR2 SYGVNS. The germline V and J ends were trimmed by 3 bases and 0 bases, with 9 bases remaining between them. The CDR3 is 15 residues long. CDR3 coding DNA: TGTGCCAGCAGTGACAGCCCCACCTCTGGAAACACCATATATTTT. Translation: CASSDSPTSGNTIYF.

The rearrangement links TRBV6-2 or TRBV6-3 to TRBJ1-1; tentative D call: TRBD1 (6 bases). The germline gives CDR1 MNHEY, CDR2 SVGEGT. The CDR3 sequence is 14 residues long. V was trimmed by 0 bases and J by 4 bases, leaving 9 bases between them. CDR3 loop: CASSYSRGGTEAFF. Here the CDR3 DNA reads TGTGCCAGCAGTTACTCCAGGGGTGGCACTGAAGCTTTCTTT.

The chain links TRBV5-4 to TRBJ2-7; 10 nucleotides align to TRBD2. CDR1 SGHNT and CDR2 YYREEE come from the germline V gene (reference sequence). The CDR3 extends over 15 amino acids. Trimming removed 4 bases from V and 1 base from J; junction bases left unmatched: 5. CDR3 sequence (DNA): TGTGCCAGCAGCCCGGGACTAGCGCCATCCTACGAGCAGTACTTC. Translated, it gives CASSPGLAPSYEQYF.

This clone came up a few times. The chain combines TRBV5-1 with TRBJ2-2; 7 nucleotides agree with TRBD2. V was clipped by 5 bases and J by 0 bases; unmatched bases: 7. CDR3 length: 16 residues. Germline values: CDR1 SGHRS, CDR2 YFSETQ. This CDR3 reads CASRELAPANTGELFF. The CDR3 DNA reads as TGCGCCAGCAGGGAACTAGCGCCAGCGAACACCGGGGAGCTGTTTTTT.

This rearrangement joins TRBV5-4 to TRBJ2-7; 11 positions match TRBD2. The CDR3 has 16 residues. Germline assignment: CDR1 SGHNT and CDR2 YYREEE (reference sequence). Losses at the gene ends were 4 bases for V and 5 bases for J; bases not matched to a gene: 11. DNA for the CDR3: TGTGCCAGCAGCGCGAGCCAACTAGCGGGAGACCACGAGCAGTACTTC. Translated, it gives CASSASQLAGDHEQYF.

This sequence joins TRBV6-5 and TRBJ1-5; 11 bases are a match to TRBD1. This CDR3 comprises 13 residues. Looked up from germline, CDR1 is MNHEY and CDR2 is SVGAGI. V shed 10 bases, J shed 6 bases, and the junction held 5 bases outside the gene matches. This CDR3 reads CATMGQGVQPQHF. The CDR3 DNA sequence: TGTGCCACCATGGGACAGGGGGTTCAGCCCCAGCATTTT.

The chain uses TRBV7-2 and TRBJ2-1; 8 bases align to TRBD1. This CDR3 has 16 amino acids. The ends lost 1 base at V and 7 bases at J; junction bases unmatched: 9. Per the germline V gene, CDR1 is SGHTA and CDR2 is FQGNSA. The CDR3 sequence is CASSLVGPGGGNEQFF. DNA for the CDR3: TGTGCCAGCAGCTTAGTCGGCCCAGGGGGCGGAAATGAGCAGTTCTTC.

This clone showed up just once. The V gene is TRBV7-2, the J gene TRBJ2-5, with TRBD2 matching over 15 bases. Germline V gene data show CDR1 as SGHTA and CDR2 as FQGNSA. The V and J ends lost 5 bases and 5 bases, in that order; junction bases with no gene match: 9. The CDR3 loop spans 17 amino acids. The CDR3 nucleotides read TGTGCCAGCAGCGGACTAGCGGGAGGGATGTCGATGGAGACCCAGTACTTC. Translated, it gives CASSGLAGGMSMETQYF.